A single sample is the source of the 25 T cell receptor beta chains below, sequenced in a study of long-term antiretroviral therapy in people with HIV. Survey-level immunoSEQ v3.0 assays were run. Profiled with immunoSEQ multiplex PCR; TCRdb holds only in-frame clones, not every one. In the table there are about 39,000 clones, less than 90% of which are singletons. The sequencing used unsorted PBMCs, collected just before starting antiretroviral therapy. The receptors were gathered from a woman aged 18-29 years with HIV.

The V and J genes are TRBV7-2 and TRBJ2-7, with 7 bases matching TRBD1. The CDR3 contains 16 residues. V lost 5 bases and J lost 1; bases outside the gene matches: 11. The germline V gene encodes CDR1 SGHTA and CDR2 FQGNSA. The CDR3: CASSPPEVRGSYEQYF. CDR3 nucleotide sequence: TGTGCCAGCAGCCCCCCCGAGGTCAGGGGGTCCTACGAGCAGTACTTC.

The rearrangement joins TRBV7-2 to TRBJ2-5; D is possibly TRBD1 or TRBD2 (6 bases each). V was shortened by 1 base and J by 5 bases, with 11 bases between the two germline ends. CDR3 length: 14 residues. Germline V gives CDR1 SGHTA, CDR2 FQGNSA. The CDR3 nucleotides are TGTGCCAGCAGCTTAGATACAGGGAGGGAGACCCAGTACTTC. Protein sequence: CASSLDTGRETQYF.

The V and J genes are TRBV9 and TRBJ2-7; D is possibly TRBD1 (6 bases). Trimming left V 1 base short and J 2 bases short, with 10 bases between. The CDR3 spans 14 residues. Per germline, CDR1 SGDLS and CDR2 YYNGEE. CDR3 nucleotides: TGTGCCAGCAGCGTATCAGGGGTAGCCTACGAGCAGTACTTC. It specifies CASSVSGVAYEQYF.

V usage is TRBV25-1 and J usage is TRBJ1-4, with no clear D. The CDR3 has 14 amino acids. Trimming stripped 5 bases from V and 7 bases from J, with 14 bases between. Germline values: CDR1 MGHDK, CDR2 SYGVNS. CDR3 nucleotides: TGTGCCAGCAGTCCTCTATATAGGGTTGAAAAACTGTTTTTT. This gives the protein CASSPLYRVEKLFF.

CDR3 sequence reads: CASSELWGVDTEAFF. CDR3 nucleotides: TGTGCCAGCAGTGAACTGTGGGGCGTGGACACTGAAGCTTTCTTT. The chain combines TRBV25-1 with TRBJ1-1, with D possibly being TRBD1 (5 bases). Looked up from germline, CDR1 is MGHDK and CDR2 is SYGVNS. Between the trimmed V and J ends, which lost 2 bases and 3 bases, there was a span of 13 bases. CDR3 length: 15 residues.

This chain links TRBV6-4 with TRBJ2-3, with 9 bases that match TRBD2. After removal of 6 bases from V and 4 bases from J, the junction contained 11 bases not matched to a gene. Germline V gives CDR1 MRHNA, CDR2 SNTAGT. The CDR3 totals 16 residues. The CDR3 bases are TGTGCCAGCAGCCGCGGGAGCGGGGGGACTTCAGATACGCAGTATTTT. Protein product: CASSRGSGGTSDTQYF.

The V gene is TRBV9, the J gene TRBJ1-1; 11 bases align to TRBD1. CDR3 size: 14 residues. In germline, CDR1 is SGDLS, CDR2 YYNGEE. V lost 3 bases to trimming and J lost 7 bases; unmatched junction nucleotides: 5. Here the CDR3 reads CASSGLGTGGEAFF. In DNA form, the CDR3 reads TGTGCCAGCAGCGGACTTGGGACAGGGGGTGAAGCTTTCTTT.

This chain connects TRBV2 to TRBJ2-3; D unclear. The V end lost 3 bases, the J end lost 2 bases, and 6 bases lay between the germline ends. The CDR3 totals 13 residues. Germline V gives CDR1 SNHLY, CDR2 FYNNEI. The DNA of the CDR3 is TGTGCCAGCAGTGAGCCCTTCACAGATACGCAGTATTTT. Protein: CASSEPFTDTQYF.

The gene calls are TRBV27 and TRBJ2-5; TRBD2 agrees at 13 bases. Germline V CDR1 and CDR2: MNHEY, SMNVEV (reference sequence). The CDR3 is made up of 14 amino acids. V lost 5 bases, J lost 4 bases, and 1 base stayed unmatched. The CDR3 here is CASSGLAGAETQYF. CDR3 DNA: TGTGCCAGCAGTGGACTAGCGGGAGCAGAGACCCAGTACTTC.

Written as DNA, the CDR3 is TGTGCCAGCTCACCTCTGCAGGGGGCCTACGAGCAGTACTTC. Amino acid sequence: CASSPLQGAYEQYF. This chain connects TRBV18 to TRBJ2-7, with TRBD1 identical over 7 bases. The CDR3 spans 14 residues. V trimming: 3 bases; J trimming: 2 bases; junction bases outside the gene matches: 4. CDR1 is KGHSH, CDR2 LQKENI, per germline. Combining the CDR3 with reference TRBV18 and TRBJ2-7 gives the whole variable domain NAGVMQNPRHLVRRRGQEARLRCSPMKGHSHVYWYRQLPEEGLKFMVYLQKENIIDESGMPKERFSAEFPKEGPSILRIQQVVRGDSAAYFCASSPLQGAYEQYFGPGTRLTVT.

J is TRBJ1-3 and V is TRBV19, with unresolved D. This CDR3 is built from 14 residues. Per germline, CDR1 LNHDA and CDR2 SQIVND (reference sequence). V was trimmed by 5 bases and J by 0 bases, leaving 8 bases between them. The CDR3, as DNA: TGTGCCAGTAGTCCTGGGATCTCTGGAAACACCATATATTTT. As protein: CASSPGISGNTIYF. The full variable domain, rest sourced from reference TRBV19 and TRBJ1-3, is DGGITQSPKYLFRKEGQNVTLSCEQNLNHDAMYWYRQDPGQGLRLIYYSQIVNDFQKGDIAEGYSVSREKKESFPLTVTSAQKNPTAFYLCASSPGISGNTIYFGEGSWLTVV.

The chain carries TRBV5-1 and TRBJ2-1, with 9 bases identical to TRBD2. The CDR3 runs to 15 residues. Germline V gene data show CDR1 as SGHRS and CDR2 as YFSETQ. V lost 0 bases to trimming and J lost 4 bases; unmatched junction nucleotides: 2. DNA of the CDR3: TGCGCCAGCAGCTTGGGGGCGGGAGGGTACAATGAGCAGTTCTTC. Translated, it gives CASSLGAGGYNEQFF.

The rearrangement joins TRBV27 to TRBJ1-1, with 7 bases aligning to TRBD1. Germline values: CDR1 MNHEY, CDR2 SMNVEV (reference sequence). V lost 0 bases to trimming and J lost 1 base; unmatched junction nucleotides: 11. The CDR3 spans 18 residues. The CDR3 sequence: CASSLSGQGVRPNTEAFF. CDR3 DNA sequence: TGTGCCAGCAGTTTATCAGGTCAGGGGGTCCGTCCGAACACTGAAGCTTTCTTT.

This chain links TRBV18 with TRBJ2-7, with 7 nucleotides matching TRBD2. The CDR3 length is 14 residues. The J segment lost 7 bases and the V segment lost 3 bases, leaving 9 bases of the junction unmatched. The V gene's germline CDR1 is KGHSH and CDR2 LQKENI. The CDR3 sequence is CASSPTSRNFEQYF. CDR3 coding DNA: TGTGCCAGCTCACCGACTAGCCGGAACTTTGAGCAGTACTTC.

The chain uses TRBV28 and TRBJ1-1, with D perhaps matching TRBD1 (6 bases). Looked up from germline, CDR1 is MDHEN and CDR2 is SYDVKM. The length of the CDR3 is 15 residues. V lost 6 bases and J lost 3, with 17 bases in between. CDR3 bases: TGTGCCAGCAGAGTTTATAGGGGGGCCTACACTGAAGCTTTCTTT. This gives the protein CASRVYRGAYTEAFF.

The rearrangement joins TRBV13 to TRBJ2-3; 14 bases match TRBD2. The germline CDR1 and CDR2 sequences are PRHDT and FYEKMQ (reference sequence). Trimming took 3 bases from V and 4 from J; bases not matched to a gene: 6. This CDR3 has 17 residues. DNA of the CDR3: TGTGCCAGCAGCTTGGGACTAGCGGGAGATCGCGCAGATACGCAGTATTTT. Its translation: CASSLGLAGDRADTQYF. Filled out from reference TRBV13 and TRBJ2-3, the complete variable domain reads AAGVIQSPRHLIKEKRETATLKCYPIPRHDTVYWYQQGPGQDPQFLISFYEKMQSDKGSIPDRFSAQQFSDYHSELNMSSLELGDSALYFCASSLGLAGDRADTQYFGPGTRLTVL.

This chain links TRBV11-2 with TRBJ2-7; D might be TRBD2 (5 bases). V was shortened by 7 bases and J by 0 bases, with 13 bases between the two germline ends. Germline assignment: CDR1 SGHAT and CDR2 FQNNGV. There are 14 residues in the CDR3. CDR3 sequence: CASTQQRISYEQYF. The CDR3 DNA reads TGTGCCAGCACCCAGCAGCGGATCTCCTACGAGCAGTACTTC.

The DNA for the CDR3 is TGTGCCAGCAGCTTGACGACAGCACCTAATGAAAAACTGTTTTTT. Translation: CASSLTTAPNEKLFF. This sequence joins TRBV9 and TRBJ1-4; D is perhaps TRBD1 (5 bases). The germline gives CDR1 SGDLS, CDR2 YYNGEE. Trimming took 4 bases from V and 3 from J, leaving 13 bases between them. This CDR3 has 15 amino acids.

V gene TRBV27 combines with J gene TRBJ2-5; D call uncertain. Germline lookup yields CDR1 MNHEY and CDR2 SMNVEV (reference sequence). The CDR3 runs 15 residues. V was trimmed by 6 bases and J by 5 bases, leaving 19 bases between them. CDR3 bases: TGTGCCAGCAGAAAGGGTACCGTAGGATGGGAGACCCAGTACTTC. It specifies CASRKGTVGWETQYF.

The genes are TRBV7-2 and TRBJ2-7; D not certain. This CDR3 is 13 amino acids long. Germline V gene lookup returns CDR1 SGHTA and CDR2 FQGNSA. V was pared by 1 base and J by 4 bases, with 8 bases between. Here the CDR3 DNA reads TGTGCCAGCAGCTTAGTGACACAGTACGAGCAGTACTTC. It specifies CASSLVTQYEQYF.

The chain is built from TRBV27 and TRBJ1-2; possible D gene TRBD1, 6 bases. There are 16 residues in the CDR3. CDR1 MNHEY and CDR2 SMNVEV come from the germline V gene (reference sequence). The V and J ends lost 1 base and 4 bases respectively, with 16 bases between them. The CDR3 sequence: CASSLFPSGVGYGYTF. DNA of the CDR3: TGTGCCAGCAGTTTATTCCCTTCAGGGGTGGGCTATGGCTACACCTTC.

V usage is TRBV7-2 and J usage is TRBJ2-1, with 10 nucleotides matching TRBD1. CDR3 length: 15 residues. CDR1 is SGHTA and CDR2 is FQGNSA in the germline V gene. J lost 7 bases, V lost 4 bases, and 7 bases had no gene match. DNA for the CDR3: TGTGCCAGCAGCTCTCGGGGGACAGGGGTAAATGAGCAGTTCTTC. Encoded protein: CASSSRGTGVNEQFF.

The chain links TRBV25-1 to TRBJ2-3; TRBD1 agrees at 8 bases. Looked up from germline, CDR1 is MGHDK and CDR2 is SYGVNS. With 6 bases clipped from V and 6 bases from J, the junction kept 8 bases outside the gene matches. The CDR3 totals 14 residues. The CDR3 protein is CASSEGQGWDTQYF. CDR3 sequence (DNA): TGTGCCAGCAGCGAAGGACAGGGTTGGGATACGCAGTATTTT. Supplemented by reference TRBV25-1 and TRBJ2-3, the full variable domain reads EADIYQTPRYLVIGTGKKITLECSQTMGHDKMYWYQQDPGMELHLIHYSYGVNSTEKGDLSSESTVSRIRTEHFPLTLESARPSHTSQYLCASSEGQGWDTQYFGPGTRLTVL.

CDR3 sequence (DNA): TGTGCCAGCAGTGAGGGATTGAGAAATGGCTACACCTTC. Translating it yields CASSEGLRNGYTF. The rearrangement links TRBV25-1 to TRBJ1-2; D gene ambiguous. This CDR3 comprises 13 residues. V lost 3 bases and J 6 bases, leaving 11 bases between the germline ends. The germline CDR1 and CDR2 sequences are MGHDK and SYGVNS.

This rearrangement joins TRBV27 to TRBJ2-1; maybe TRBD1 (6 bases). Looked up from germline, CDR1 is MNHEY and CDR2 is SMNVEV (reference sequence). V was trimmed by 1 base and J by 4 bases, leaving 11 bases between them. This CDR3 comprises 15 residues. The CDR3 loop reads CASSLFQGSYNEQFF. The CDR3 bases are TGTGCCAGCAGTTTATTTCAGGGGAGTTACAATGAGCAGTTCTTC.